The rows below give T cell receptor beta chains drawn from one sample of a study of early T cells in non-severe SARS-CoV-2 infection. One entry per CDR3 protein, called by TCRdb with MiXCR from the 5' RACE reads. The data contain 75,000 to 100,000 distinct CDR3 sequences, 13% to 15% of them seen just once; the ten biggest clones take up roughly 6.4%. The sample consisted of whole blood. These TCRs come from an adult who was a healthcare worker with PCR-confirmed SARS-CoV-2 infection or an uninfected control (not recorded which). The CDR3 runs from the conserved cysteine through the conserved F or W. A D gene is named only where the DNA matches it firmly. Part of the rows lack a size; the others show once, few, many or a class for expanded clones.

cdr3_nt	cdr3_aa	d_call	v_call	j_call	clone_size
TGTGCCAGCAGCTTAGTTGGGGGGGTGAGCTCCTACAATGAGCAGTTCTTC	CASSLVGGVSSYNEQFF	TRBD2	TRBV7-2	TRBJ2-1	NA
TGCGCCAGCAGCCAAGTCTCCCTCGGCGACGAGCAGTACTTC	CASSQVSLGDEQYF	NA	TRBV4-1	TRBJ2-7	few
TGCAGCCTCCATGGGCGGAGCTCCTACAATGAGCAGTTCTTC	CSLHGRSSYNEQFF	NA	TRBV29-1	TRBJ2-1	NA
TGCGCCAGCAGCCAAGTCCCAATCTCCTACAATGAGCAGTTCTTC	CASSQVPISYNEQFF	NA	TRBV4-1	TRBJ2-1	once
TGTGCCAGCAGCTCCCGGGACAGCCCAAACACTGAAGCTTTCTTT	CASSSRDSPNTEAFF	TRBD1	TRBV7-8	TRBJ1-1	NA
TGTACCAGCAGGGTACCGGGACAGCGCAACACTGAAGCTTTCTTT	CTSRVPGQRNTEAFF	TRBD1	TRBV2	TRBJ1-1	NA
TGTGCCAGCAGTACCCTAGCGGGAGCAAGAGAGACCCAGTACTTC	CASSTLAGARETQYF	TRBD2	TRBV27	TRBJ2-5	few
TGTGCCAGCAGCCACCCTCTCGACAGGGTTGGGACCCAGTTCTTC	CASSHPLDRVGTQFF	TRBD1	TRBV3-1	TRBJ2-1	NA
TGTGCCAGCAGTTTCCCCCGGGACAACTATGGCTACACCTTC	CASSFPRDNYGYTF	NA	TRBV28	TRBJ1-2	NA
TGTGCCATCAGTGACGTGGAGGATGGCTACACCTTC	CAISDVEDGYTF	NA	TRBV10-3	TRBJ1-2	few
TGTGCCAGCAGCTGGGGGCGGAGGCCGTACCCTCACTACGAGCAGTACTTC	CASSWGRRPYPHYEQYF	NA	TRBV7-9	TRBJ2-7	many
TGTGCCAGCAGTCTCCGGGTTTCTGGGGCCAACGTCCTGACTTTC	CASSLRVSGANVLTF	NA	TRBV2	TRBJ2-6	NA
TGTGCCAGCAGTTACTCGGGGACTAGCGGCTACGAGCAGTACTTC	CASSYSGTSGYEQYF	TRBD2	TRBV6-5	TRBJ2-7	NA
TGTGCCAGCAGCTTCCGGGACAGGGGGCGAGACAATGAGCAGTTCTTC	CASSFRDRGRDNEQFF	TRBD1	TRBV13	TRBJ2-1	NA
TGCAGTGCCGGGGGCCATACCACCTACAATGAGCAGTTCTTC	CSAGGHTTYNEQFF	NA	TRBV20-1	TRBJ2-1	NA
TGTGCCAGCATGGATCAGGGATTCTCTGGAAACACCATATATTTT	CASMDQGFSGNTIYF	NA	TRBV2	TRBJ1-3	many
TGTGCCAGCAGCTTGTACAGCCACAATGAGCAGTTCTTC	CASSLYSHNEQFF	NA	TRBV5-4	TRBJ2-1	few
TGCGCCAGCAGCTTGGAACAGAGCTCCTACAATGAGCAGTTCTTC	CASSLEQSSYNEQFF	NA	TRBV5-1	TRBJ2-1	many
TGTGCCAGCAGCTTATTGACTGAGCAGTTCTTC	CASSLLTEQFF	NA	TRBV7-8	TRBJ2-1	NA
TGTGCCAGCAGTTTACTCGCTTACGAGCAGTACTTC	CASSLLAYEQYF	NA	TRBV12-3/TRBV12-4	TRBJ2-7	NA
TGTGCCTGGAGTGTAGACGATTGGGACACTGAAGCTTTCTTT	CAWSVDDWDTEAFF	NA	TRBV30	TRBJ1-1	NA
TGTGCCAGCAGCTTATTTGGCTATGGCTACACCTTC	CASSLFGYGYTF	NA	TRBV7-9	TRBJ1-2	many
TGTGCCAGCAGCTTAGCGGCCGGGACAGGGTTTGAAAAACTGTTTTTT	CASSLAAGTGFEKLFF	TRBD1	TRBV7-9	TRBJ1-4	NA
TGTGCCAGCCGCGGACAGGGGTCCCTCAATCAGCCCCAGCATTTT	CASRGQGSLNQPQHF	TRBD1	TRBV2	TRBJ1-5	few
TGCAGTGCTCGGACTAGCGGGCTAGCCAAAAACATTCAGTACTTC	CSARTSGLAKNIQYF	TRBD2	TRBV20-1	TRBJ2-4	many
TGTGCCAGCCCTAGGGACACAGATACGCAGTATTTT	CASPRDTDTQYF	NA	TRBV2	TRBJ2-3	few
TGTGCCAGCGATAGGACAGGGGGGGGTGAGCAGTTCTTC	CASDRTGGGEQFF	TRBD1	TRBV11-2	TRBJ2-1	NA
TGTGCCGGGGGACTAGCGGTAGAACAAGAGACCCAGTACTTC	CAGGLAVEQETQYF	TRBD2	TRBV2	TRBJ2-5	NA
TGTGCCAGCAGGGCGAGCACCGGGGAGCTGTTTTTT	CASRASTGELFF	NA	TRBV2	TRBJ2-2	many
TGTGCTAGTGGTTTGCCACCCCGGGACGGGCGGGTGTGGAATGAGCAGTTCTTC	CASGLPPRDGRVWNEQFF	NA	TRBV12-5	TRBJ2-1	NA
TGCAGTGCTAGGGGAACAGGGTATGGAAACACCATATATTTT	CSARGTGYGNTIYF	NA	TRBV20-1	TRBJ1-3	few
TGCAGCGTTGAGGGGACGGACAGAATTAACTACGAGCAGTACTTC	CSVEGTDRINYEQYF	NA	TRBV29-1	TRBJ2-7	NA
TGTGCCAGCAGCCCGAACCGACATGAGCAGTTCTTC	CASSPNRHEQFF	NA	TRBV12-3/TRBV12-4	TRBJ2-1	NA
TGTGCCAGCAGCCCCTGGACAGGGGGCACAGATACGCAGTATTTT	CASSPWTGGTDTQYF	TRBD1	TRBV7-2	TRBJ2-3	few
TGTGCCAGCAGCCCCCGACGGGGGAATAGCAATCAGCCCCAGCATTTT	CASSPRRGNSNQPQHF	NA	TRBV2	TRBJ1-5	few
TGCGTGGCCAGGGGGCTTGGTACTGAAGCTTTCTTT	CVARGLGTEAFF	TRBD1	TRBV29-1	TRBJ1-1	NA
TGCGCCAGCAGCCCTCGGACCGGGACTGATTCCTACGAGCAGTACTTC	CASSPRTGTDSYEQYF	NA	TRBV5-1	TRBJ2-7	few
TGCGCCAGCAGCCGGGGAGACTCCGATGAGCAGTTCTTC	CASSRGDSDEQFF	NA	TRBV5-1	TRBJ2-1	NA
TGTGCCAGCAGTTGGCTGGACAGGGACCACGAGCAGTACTTC	CASSWLDRDHEQYF	TRBD1	TRBV6-5	TRBJ2-7	few